This TCR beta chain was observed in a study of T cell responses to AZD1222 COVID-19 vaccine. Whole-study context: Second-dose recipients at about 4 or about 12 weeks were treated as one pooled group. Study observations and caveats: Following two doses of AZD1222, Spike-specific TCR breadth and depth rose.

Sequenced by immunoSEQ multiplex PCR; TCRdb stores in-frame clones only, minus some. The data contain about 260,000 clones, about 92% of them singletons. The germline V gene has CDR1 MGHRA and CDR2 YSYEKL. The CDR3 contains 13 residues. Trimming took off 2 bases at V and 4 bases at J, with 9 bases between the two ends. Turning to this clone: Its target is not known.

This chain uses TRBV4-1 with TRBJ2-7, with a possible D match to TRBD1 (5 bases). The sample was peripheral blood, taken on day 0 of AZD1222 vaccination. This TCR came from an adult in good health. The CDR3 loop reads CASSQSQGYEQYF. DNA for the CDR3: TGCGCCAGCAGCCAAAGCCAGGGATACGAGCAGTACTTC.